This T cell receptor (beta chain) was profiled in a study of blood T cells in healthy people across ages. Next came a second PCR, run for about 7 to 12 cycles, which used a sample-barcoded 5' primer along with a J-beta primer mix. Through a template-switch adaptor with 12 random nucleotides, each cDNA molecule received a tag. TCRdb passed the 5' RACE reads through MiXCR, listing each CDR3 protein once. The data show around 710,000 distinct CDR3 sequences, approximately 39% seen once. Notes on this clonotype: Just one base apart from a much larger clone, this may be a read error.

Germline lookup yields CDR1 SGHAT and CDR2 FQDESV (reference sequence). This CDR3 contains 16 residues. Input material: blood. The chain carries TRBV11-1 and TRBJ2-1, with TRBD2 matching 7 bases. The clonotype comes from a woman in her sixties in good health. In nucleotides, the CDR3 is TGTGCCAGCAGCTCGGTTGGGACTACATATTACAATGAGCAGTTATTC. Translation: CASSSVGTTYYNEQLF.